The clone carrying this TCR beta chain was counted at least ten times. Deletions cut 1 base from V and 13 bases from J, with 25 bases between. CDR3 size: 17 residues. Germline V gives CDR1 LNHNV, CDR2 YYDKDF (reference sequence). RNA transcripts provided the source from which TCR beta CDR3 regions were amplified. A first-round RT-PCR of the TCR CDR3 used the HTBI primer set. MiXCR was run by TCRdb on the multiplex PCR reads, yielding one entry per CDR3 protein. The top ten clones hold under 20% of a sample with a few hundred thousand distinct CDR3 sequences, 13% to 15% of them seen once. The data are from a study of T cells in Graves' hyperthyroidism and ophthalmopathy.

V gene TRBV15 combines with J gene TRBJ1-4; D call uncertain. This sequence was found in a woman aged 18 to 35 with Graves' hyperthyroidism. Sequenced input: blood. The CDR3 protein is CATSRVVEGPLKGRLFF. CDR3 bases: TGTGCCACCAGCAGAGTCGTCGAGGGCCCGCTTAAGGGTAGACTGTTTTTT.